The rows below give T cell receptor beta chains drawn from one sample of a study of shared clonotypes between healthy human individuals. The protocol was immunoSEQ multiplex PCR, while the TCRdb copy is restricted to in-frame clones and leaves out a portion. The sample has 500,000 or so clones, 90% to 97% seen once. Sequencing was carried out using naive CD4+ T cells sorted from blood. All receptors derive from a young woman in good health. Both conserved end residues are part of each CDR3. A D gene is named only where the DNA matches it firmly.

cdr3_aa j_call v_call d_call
CASSLGGYEQYF TRBJ2-7 TRBV5-4 NA
CASSPTGHWYEQYF NA TRBV5-1 NA
CASSQPPGGSYIQYF TRBJ2-4 TRBV4-1 NA
CASSQDSTSGNTGELFF TRBJ2-2 TRBV4-2 TRBD2
CASSLDQSSYNEQFF TRBJ2-1 TRBV5-4 NA
CASSPTTALPEQFF TRBJ2-1 TRBV18 NA
CASRDRGQLQPQHF TRBJ1-5 TRBV6-1 TRBD1
CAAAGLGTGVITTGNTIYF TRBJ1-3 TRBV28 TRBD1
CASSYVLASYEQYF TRBJ2-7 TRBV28 NA
CASSQEGWRETQYF TRBJ2-5 TRBV14 NA
CASSFGTAGGGYGYTF TRBJ1-2 TRBV7-9 TRBD1
CASSYSISRLNSPLHF TRBJ1-6 TRBV6-5 NA
CASSISASSYEQYF NA TRBV19 NA
CASSITAGGRLGKDTQYF TRBJ2-3 TRBV19 TRBD2
CASSLVGGRGNTEAFF TRBJ1-1 TRBV5-4 NA
CASSLLGRETYNEQFF TRBJ2-1 TRBV28 TRBD2